The T cell receptor (beta chain) described here comes from a study of radiotherapy plus CTLA-4 blockade in lung cancer. The ends were cut back, 1 base at V and 2 bases at J, with 12 bases in the middle. CDR1 is MGHDK, CDR2 SYGVNS, per germline. The length of the CDR3 is 16 residues. Data came from immunoSEQ multiplex PCR; TCRdb stores just in-frame clones and leaves some out. The sample has tens of thousands of clones, 70% to 80% seen once. The rearrangement uses TRBV25-1 and TRBJ2-1; tentative D call: TRBD2 (5 bases). The receptor was derived from a human donor with non-small cell lung cancer who had a complete response to radiotherapy plus ipilimumab. The sample here was peripheral blood, taken from a patient treated with radiotherapy plus ipilimumab. DNA for the CDR3: TGTGCCAGCAGTGAATCGAGAGGGCCCCCCTACAATGAGCAGTTCTTC. Translation gives CASSESRGPPYNEQFF. The full variable domain, its missing parts supplied by reference TRBV25-1 and TRBJ2-1, is EADIYQTPRYLVIGTGKKITLECSQTMGHDKMYWYQQDPGMELHLIHYSYGVNSTEKGDLSSESTVSRIRTEHFPLTLESARPSHTSQYLCASSESRGPPYNEQFFGPGTRLTVL.